This T cell receptor beta chain was found in a study of blood T cell repertoires in COVID-19. TCRdb's table, derived via immunoSEQ multiplex PCR, lists solely in-frame clones and lacks some. In the table there are just under 250,000 clones, around 89% of which are singletons. This sequence originates from a woman younger than 45 who had recovered from COVID-19. Sample: PBMCs or T cells enriched from blood (not recorded which).

CDR3 in amino acids: CASSFREEAQDSNQPQHF. Here the CDR3 DNA reads TGTGCCAGCAGTTTCAGGGAGGAAGCCCAAGATAGCAATCAGCCCCAGCATTTT. V and J are TRBV28 and TRBJ1-5; the D gene is possibly TRBD1 (5 bases). Germline V gene data show CDR1 as MDHEN and CDR2 as SYDVKM. V was shortened by 3 bases and J by 0 bases, with 18 bases between the two germline ends. The CDR3 totals 18 residues.